This T cell receptor (beta chain) originates from a study of blood T cell repertoires in COVID-19. On the study more broadly: The United States, Italy and Spain were the sources of the acute and convalescent COVID-19 samples. Sample material is recorded as cDNA or gDNA derived from T cells, B-cell-depleted T cells, or PBMCs.

Trimming took 3 bases from V and 5 from J, leaving 10 bases between them. The CDR3 runs 14 residues. CDR1 MNHNS and CDR2 SASEGT come from the germline V gene. Original methodology: By means of reference gene primer amplification, nucleated cell counts were estimated. Sequenced by immunoSEQ multiplex PCR; TCRdb stores in-frame clones only, minus some. V, J and clone size are taken as reported in that table, and D and trimming were inferred from the DNA itself. The sample holds 42,000 or so clones, roughly 77% seen once. The receptor comes from an elderly man with acute or convalescent COVID-19. The chain recombines TRBV6-1 with TRBJ1-4; D is unclear. The sequenced sample consisted of peripheral blood. CDR3 coding DNA: TGTGCCAGCAGTGATGGGCAGGCAAATGAAAAACTGTTTTTT. Amino acid sequence: CASSDGQANEKLFF.